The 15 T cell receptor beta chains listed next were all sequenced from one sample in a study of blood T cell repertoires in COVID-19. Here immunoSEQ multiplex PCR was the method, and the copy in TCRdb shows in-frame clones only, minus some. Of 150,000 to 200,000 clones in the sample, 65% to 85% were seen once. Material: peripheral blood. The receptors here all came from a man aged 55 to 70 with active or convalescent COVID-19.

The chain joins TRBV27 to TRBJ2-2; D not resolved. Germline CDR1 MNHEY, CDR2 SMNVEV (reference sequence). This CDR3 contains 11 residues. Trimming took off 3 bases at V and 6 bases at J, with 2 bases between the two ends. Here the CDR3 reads CASSFSGELFF. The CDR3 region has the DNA TGTGCCAGCAGTTTCTCCGGGGAGCTGTTTTTT.

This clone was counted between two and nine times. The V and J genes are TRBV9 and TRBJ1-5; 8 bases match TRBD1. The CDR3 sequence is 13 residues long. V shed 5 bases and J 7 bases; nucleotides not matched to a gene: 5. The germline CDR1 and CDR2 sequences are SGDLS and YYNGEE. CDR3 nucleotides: TGTGCCAGCAGTGGGACAGGCGACCAGCCCCAGCATTTT. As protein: CASSGTGDQPQHF.

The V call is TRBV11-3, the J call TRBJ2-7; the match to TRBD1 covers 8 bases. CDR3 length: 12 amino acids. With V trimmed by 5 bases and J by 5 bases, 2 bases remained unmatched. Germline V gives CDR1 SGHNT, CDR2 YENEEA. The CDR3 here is CASSKQGDEQYF. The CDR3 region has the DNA TGTGCCAGCAGCAAACAGGGGGACGAGCAGTACTTC.

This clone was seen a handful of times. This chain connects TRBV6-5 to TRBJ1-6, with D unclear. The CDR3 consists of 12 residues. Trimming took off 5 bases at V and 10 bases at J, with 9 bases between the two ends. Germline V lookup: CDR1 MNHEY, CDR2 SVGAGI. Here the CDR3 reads CASSPTGSPLHF. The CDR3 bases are TGTGCCAGCAGTCCAACGGGATCACCCCTCCACTTT.

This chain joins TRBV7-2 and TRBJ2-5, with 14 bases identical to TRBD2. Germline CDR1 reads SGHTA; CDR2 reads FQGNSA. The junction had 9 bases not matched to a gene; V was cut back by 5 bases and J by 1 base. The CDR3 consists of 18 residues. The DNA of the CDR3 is TGTGCCAGCAGCGCTCGACTAGCGGGAGGGCCCCGCCAAGAGACCCAGTACTTC. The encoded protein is CASSARLAGGPRQETQYF.

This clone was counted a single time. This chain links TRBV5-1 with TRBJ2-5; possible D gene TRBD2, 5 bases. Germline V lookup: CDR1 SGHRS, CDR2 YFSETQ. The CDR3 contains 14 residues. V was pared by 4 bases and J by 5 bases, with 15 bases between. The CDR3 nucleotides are TGCGCCAGCAGCCCCCGCGAGGGCCGGGAGACCCAGTACTTC. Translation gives CASSPREGRETQYF.

The CDR3 loop is CASSQDNLVGGLSNTGELFF. In nucleotides, the CDR3 is TGCGCCAGCAGCCAAGATAATCTAGTCGGGGGGCTATCGAACACCGGGGAGCTGTTTTTT. V gene TRBV4-3 combines with J gene TRBJ2-2, with D possibly TRBD2 on 7 matching bases. The CDR3 runs to 20 residues. The V gene lost 0 bases and the J gene lost 0 bases, with 20 bases spanning the gap. CDR1 and CDR2 from the germline V gene are LGHNA and YSLEER.

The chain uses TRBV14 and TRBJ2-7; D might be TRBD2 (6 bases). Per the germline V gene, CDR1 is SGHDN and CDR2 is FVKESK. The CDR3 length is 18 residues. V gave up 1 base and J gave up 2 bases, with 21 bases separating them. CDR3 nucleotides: TGTGCCAGCAGCCAAGGGGGGAAGGGACTCTTAATGACCTACGAGCAGTACTTC. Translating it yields CASSQGGKGLLMTYEQYF.

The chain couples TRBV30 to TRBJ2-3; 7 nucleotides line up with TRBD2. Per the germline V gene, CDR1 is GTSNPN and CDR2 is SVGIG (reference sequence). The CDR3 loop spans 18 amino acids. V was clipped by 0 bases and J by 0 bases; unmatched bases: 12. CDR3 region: CAWSVWLGLADSTDTQYF. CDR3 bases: TGTGCCTGGAGTGTATGGTTAGGGCTAGCGGACAGCACAGATACGCAGTATTTT.

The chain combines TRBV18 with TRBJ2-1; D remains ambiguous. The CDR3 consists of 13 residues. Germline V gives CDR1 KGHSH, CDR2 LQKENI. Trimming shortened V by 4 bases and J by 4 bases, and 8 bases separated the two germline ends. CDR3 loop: CASSLTQYNEQFF. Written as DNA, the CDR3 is TGTGCCAGCTCACTGACTCAATACAATGAGCAGTTCTTC.

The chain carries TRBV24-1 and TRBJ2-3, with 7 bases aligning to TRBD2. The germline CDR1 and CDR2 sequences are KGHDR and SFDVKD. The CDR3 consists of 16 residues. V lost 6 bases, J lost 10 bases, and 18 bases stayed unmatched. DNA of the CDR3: TGTGCCACCAGTTCACGCAGAGAGGCGGGAGTGTCGGCGCAGTATTTT. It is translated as CATSSRREAGVSAQYF.

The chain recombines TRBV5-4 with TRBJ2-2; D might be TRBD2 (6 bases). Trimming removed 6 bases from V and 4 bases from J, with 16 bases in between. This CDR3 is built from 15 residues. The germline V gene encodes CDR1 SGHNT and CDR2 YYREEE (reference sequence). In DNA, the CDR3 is TGTGCCAGCACCGAGACTAGATCTGGCACCGGGGAGCTGTTTTTT. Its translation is CASTETRSGTGELFF.

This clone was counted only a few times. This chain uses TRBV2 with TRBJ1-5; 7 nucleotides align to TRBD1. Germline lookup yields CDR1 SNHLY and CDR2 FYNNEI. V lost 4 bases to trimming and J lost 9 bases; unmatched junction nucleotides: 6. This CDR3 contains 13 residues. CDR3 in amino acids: CASSGPRTGPQHF. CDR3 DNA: TGTGCCAGCAGTGGCCCCCGGACAGGGCCCCAGCATTTT.

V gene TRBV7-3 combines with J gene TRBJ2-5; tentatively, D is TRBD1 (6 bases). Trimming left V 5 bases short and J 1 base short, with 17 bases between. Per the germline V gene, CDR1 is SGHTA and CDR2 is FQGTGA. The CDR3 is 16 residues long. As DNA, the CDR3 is TGTGCCAGCAGCACCTTAACCCTGGACAGCCAAGAGACCCAGTACTTC. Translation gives CASSTLTLDSQETQYF.

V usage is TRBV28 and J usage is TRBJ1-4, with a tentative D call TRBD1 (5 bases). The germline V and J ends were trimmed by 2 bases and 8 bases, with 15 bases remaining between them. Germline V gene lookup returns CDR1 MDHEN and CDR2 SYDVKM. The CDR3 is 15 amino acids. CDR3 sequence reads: CASSLEGLGREKLFF. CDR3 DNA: TGTGCCAGCAGTTTAGAGGGACTGGGAAGGGAAAAACTGTTTTTT.